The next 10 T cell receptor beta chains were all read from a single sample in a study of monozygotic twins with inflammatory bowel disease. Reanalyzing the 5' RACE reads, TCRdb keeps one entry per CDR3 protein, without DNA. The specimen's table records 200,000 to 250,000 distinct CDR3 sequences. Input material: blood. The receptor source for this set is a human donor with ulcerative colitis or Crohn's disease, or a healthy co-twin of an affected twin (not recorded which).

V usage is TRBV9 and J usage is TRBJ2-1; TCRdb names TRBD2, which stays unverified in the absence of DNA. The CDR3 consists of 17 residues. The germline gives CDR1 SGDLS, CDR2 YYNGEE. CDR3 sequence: CASSVAEGSGGRHEQFF. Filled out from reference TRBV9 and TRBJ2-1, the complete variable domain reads DSGVTQTPKHLITATGQRVTLRCSPRSGDLSVYWYQQSLDQGLQFLIQYYNGEERAKGNILERFSAQQFPDLHSELNLSSLELGDSALYFCASSVAEGSGGRHEQFFGPGTRLTVL.

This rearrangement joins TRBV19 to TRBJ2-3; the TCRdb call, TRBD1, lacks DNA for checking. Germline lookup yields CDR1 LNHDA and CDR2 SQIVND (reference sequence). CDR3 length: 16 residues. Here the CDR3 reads CASSILYRDPPDTQYF.

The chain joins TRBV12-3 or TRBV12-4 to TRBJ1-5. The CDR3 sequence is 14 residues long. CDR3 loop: CASSFQISNQPQHF.

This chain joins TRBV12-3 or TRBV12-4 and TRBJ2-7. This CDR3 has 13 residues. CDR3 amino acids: CASSLSPPYEQYF.

The CDR3 loop is CASSGLAGASTDTQYF. V gene TRBV5-1 combines with J gene TRBJ2-3; lacking DNA, the TRBD2 call made by TCRdb goes unchecked. The CDR3 spans 16 residues. Germline values: CDR1 SGHRS, CDR2 YFSETQ.

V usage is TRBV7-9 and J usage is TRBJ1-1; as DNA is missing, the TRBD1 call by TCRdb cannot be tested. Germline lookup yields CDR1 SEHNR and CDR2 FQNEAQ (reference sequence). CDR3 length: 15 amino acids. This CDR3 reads CASSARTVLNTEAFF.

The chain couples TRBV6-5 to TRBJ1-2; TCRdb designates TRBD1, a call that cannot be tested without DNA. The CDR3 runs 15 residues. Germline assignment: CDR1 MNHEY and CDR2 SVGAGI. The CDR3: CASISVRDSPYGYTF.

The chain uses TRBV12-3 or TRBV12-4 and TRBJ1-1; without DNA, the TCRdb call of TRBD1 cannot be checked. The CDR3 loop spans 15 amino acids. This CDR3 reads CASTILGTSNTEAFF.

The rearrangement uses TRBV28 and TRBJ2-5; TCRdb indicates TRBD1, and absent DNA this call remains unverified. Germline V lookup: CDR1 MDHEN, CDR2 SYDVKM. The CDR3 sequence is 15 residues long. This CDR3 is CASSWPSTGQETQYF. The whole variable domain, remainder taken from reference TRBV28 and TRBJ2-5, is DVKVTQSSRYLVKRTGEKVFLECVQDMDHENMFWYRQDPGLGLRLIYFSYDVKMKEKGDIPEGYSVSREKKERFSLILESASTNQTSMYLCASSWPSTGQETQYFGPGTRLLVL.

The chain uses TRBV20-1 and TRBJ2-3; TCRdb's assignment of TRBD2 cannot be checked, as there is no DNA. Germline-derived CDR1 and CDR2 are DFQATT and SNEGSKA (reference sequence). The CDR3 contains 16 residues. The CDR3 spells CSAREGVAGGADTQYF.